These 14 T cell receptor beta chains were sequenced from one sample in a study of T cells after yellow fever vaccination. TCRdb fed the 5' RACE reads into MiXCR, producing one record per CDR3 protein. The profile covers about 120,000 distinct CDR3 sequences, with roughly 8.9% appearing a single time and about 25% taken by the ten largest. This specimen consisted of CD8+ T cells sorted from PBMCs, obtained 45 days after the yellow fever booster vaccination. These receptors were taken from a man younger than 40 who received the YFV17D yellow fever vaccine.

Note on this clonotype: Just one base apart from a much larger clone, this may be a read error. This chain uses TRBV7-2 with TRBJ2-5, with 9 bases identical to TRBD2. The CDR3 runs 16 residues. Germline CDR1 reads SGHTA; CDR2 reads FQGNSA. DNA for the CDR3: TGTGCCAGCAGCTTACACCTCCAAGCGGGGGGAGAGCCCCAGTACTTC. Protein sequence: CASSLHLQAGGEPQYF.

This clonotype was seen at least ten times. The chain joins TRBV12-3 or TRBV12-4 to TRBJ2-1; a weak D match, TRBD1 (5 bases). Between the trimmed V and J ends, which lost 7 bases and 7 bases, there was a span of 11 bases. The CDR3 is 12 amino acids. The CDR3 here is CASTLRGNEQFF. CDR3 sequence (DNA): TGTGCCAGCACCCTTAGGGGAAATGAGCAGTTCTTC.

The chain combines TRBV5-6 with TRBJ2-6; D possibly corresponds to TRBD2 (5 bases). Germline V lookup: CDR1 SGHDT, CDR2 YYEEEE. This CDR3 contains 17 residues. Trimming removed 2 bases from V and 4 bases from J, with 16 bases in between. This CDR3 is CASSFLYFSGGANVLTF. CDR3 DNA sequence: TGTGCCAGCAGCTTTCTTTATTTCTCGGGAGGGGCCAACGTCCTGACTTTC.

The sample holds a few counts of this clonotype. The chain uses TRBV20-1 and TRBJ1-1; 8 bases align to TRBD1. CDR3 length: 15 amino acids. Looked up from germline, CDR1 is DFQATT and CDR2 is SNEGSKA (reference sequence). V was pared by 0 bases and J by 1 base, with 4 bases of the junction left unmatched. The DNA for the CDR3 is TGCAGTGCTAGAGATTACAGGGGGTCGAACACTGAAGCTTTCTTT. This gives the protein CSARDYRGSNTEAFF.

This clonotype was recorded at least ten times. The chain employs TRBV28 and TRBJ2-3; no firm D call. The CDR3 has 11 amino acids. The germline CDR1 and CDR2 sequences are MDHEN and SYDVKM. Between the trimmed V and J ends, which lost 3 bases and 5 bases, there was a span of 3 bases. CDR3 in amino acids: CASSFLDTQYF. The CDR3 DNA sequence: TGTGCCAGCAGTTTCTTAGATACGCAGTATTTT.

This clonotype was seen ten or more times. The V call is TRBV21-1, the J call TRBJ2-6; the D call in the table, TRBD1, was not verified against the DNA. TRBV21-1 is a pseudogene. The CDR3 is 15 residues long. Here the CDR3 DNA reads TGTGCCAGCTTAGGACGGGGGGGAGGGGCCAACGTCCTGACTTTC. Translation: CASLGRGGGANVLTF.

This clonotype was seen at least ten times. The rearrangement links TRBV20-1 to TRBJ2-2; 8 bases line up with TRBD1. J lost 7 bases, V lost 0 bases, and 13 bases had no gene match. Germline V CDR1 and CDR2: DFQATT, SNEGSKA (reference sequence). The length of the CDR3 is 17 residues. The CDR3 loop is CSAREWGTQGVDGELFF. The CDR3 DNA follows: TGCAGTGCTAGAGAATGGGGCACACAGGGGGTTGACGGGGAGCTGTTTTTT.

The V call is TRBV5-1, the J call TRBJ2-6, with 8 bases aligning to TRBD1. Germline V lookup: CDR1 SGHRS, CDR2 YFSETQ. The CDR3 has 16 amino acids. V was clipped by 2 bases and J by 4 bases; unmatched bases: 5. CDR3 in DNA: TGCGCCAGCAGCTTCCAGGGGGCACAAGGGGCCAACGTCCTGACTTTC. Translated: CASSFQGAQGANVLTF. Full variable domain (rest looked up from reference TRBV5-1 and TRBJ2-6): KAGVTQTPRYLIKTRGQQVTLSCSPISGHRSVSWYQQTPGQGLQFLFEYFSETQRNKGNFPGRFSGRQFSNSRSEMNVSTLELGDSALYLCASSFQGAQGANVLTFGAGSRLTVL.

The table lists this clonotype with many counts. The chain recombines TRBV9 with TRBJ2-7, with TRBD1 identical over 8 bases. Germline CDR1 reads SGDLS; CDR2 reads YYNGEE. V trimming: 2 bases; J trimming: 12 bases; junction bases outside the gene matches: 7. The CDR3 runs to 12 residues. The CDR3 nucleotides read TGTGCCAGCAGCGTTAACAGGGGGACTCTGTACTTC. Its translation is CASSVNRGTLYF.

This clonotype was seen ten or more times. The J gene is TRBJ2-7, the V gene TRBV7-6; TRBD2 is a possible D gene (6 bases). CDR3 length: 16 amino acids. From germline, CDR1 is SGHVS and CDR2 FNYEAQ. V lost 5 bases to trimming and J lost 4 bases, with 21 bases between them. This CDR3 reads CASSQSGRTPRYEQYF. CDR3 nucleotide sequence: TGTGCCAGCAGCCAGAGCGGGCGGACACCTCGATACGAGCAGTACTTC.

Many counts were recorded for this clonotype. In DNA, the CDR3 is TGTGCCACCAGCAGCGGCGGCTACGAGCAGTACTTC. Its protein product is CATSSGGYEQYF. The chain is built from TRBV15 and TRBJ2-7; no reliable D call. The CDR3 has 12 amino acids. Trimming stripped 3 bases from V and 3 bases from J, with 6 bases between. Germline-derived CDR1 and CDR2 are LNHNV and YYDKDF (reference sequence).

There are a few counts of this clonotype. V and J are TRBV6-2 or TRBV6-3 and TRBJ1-5; D not resolved. The germline V and J ends were trimmed by 8 bases and 0 bases, with 14 bases remaining between them. From germline, CDR1 is MNHEY and CDR2 SVGEGT. This CDR3 comprises 15 residues. Written as DNA, the CDR3 is TGTGCCAGCTTACTCGGGCCAAATAGCAATCAGCCCCAGCATTTT. The encoded protein is CASLLGPNSNQPQHF.

J is TRBJ2-7 and V is TRBV6-5; possibly TRBD2 for D (6 bases). V dropped 2 bases and J dropped 6 bases, with 14 bases sitting between them. Per germline, CDR1 MNHEY and CDR2 SVGAGI. This CDR3 has 14 residues. CDR3 nucleotide sequence: TGTGCCAGCAGTTACGGAAAGGGACTCCTCGAGCAGTACTTC. Protein sequence: CASSYGKGLLEQYF.

This clonotype was counted many times. The chain joins TRBV12-3 or TRBV12-4 to TRBJ2-7; 9 bases fit TRBD2. J gave up 4 bases and V 6 bases, and 4 bases lay outside the gene matches. The CDR3 consists of 13 residues. This CDR3 reads CASRRTSAYEQYF. In DNA form, the CDR3 reads TGTGCCAGCAGGAGGACTAGCGCATACGAGCAGTACTTC.